This record concerns one T cell receptor (beta chain) sequence. No cognate antigen has been identified for it. Base qualities are not recorded, but no much larger clone differs from it by a single base. At transurethral resection, specimens of the bladder lesions were collected and then stored at -80C. DNA was extracted from bladder specimens collected at transurethral resection. The data belong to a study of T cell repertoires in urothelial bladder cancer (dated by TCRdb to between 2018 and 2021). With respect to the entire study: Clinical stages of the approximately twelve resected lesions were three cT0, three cTa, three cT1 and three cT2 or greater. Around 11 patients who had bladder lesions and were undergoing transurethral resection were prospectively identified. Roughly 12 resected bladder lesions, consisting of urothelial carcinoma (UC+) and benign (UC-) specimens, were examined. In the study, clonality of the TCR repertoire in bladder tumors was compared against clonality in benign bladder inflammation. General study outcomes and caveats: Urothelial carcinoma specimens had fewer T cells than benign specimens, with medians of approximately 5,000 and 26,000. In carcinoma specimens a single T-cell clone made up as much as 17% of infiltrating lymphocytes, compared with 2% to 2.5% in benign specimens. Carcinoma specimens had a median tumor infiltrating lymphocyte percentage of roughly 2%, while benign specimens had a median of around 13%.

The immunoSEQ assay was used to sequence the CDR3 region of the TCR beta chain. The original methods were these. T-cell fraction, clonal dominance and maximum TCR clone frequency were calculated for each specimen. The table was pulled from immuneACCESS by TCRdb, which kept in-frame rearrangements only. Such tables lose some clones; where checked, under half of the loss comes from unresolved V genes, and the rest has no known cause. Clone size and the V and J calls come from that table; the DNA yielded D and trimming. Recorded for this sample are some 8,600 clones; 58% of them occurred a single time. Together, the top ten hold 25% to 35% of the sample. V loses 3 bases at its end and J loses 0 bases; junction bases beyond the gene matches: 11. From its cysteine to its phenylalanine, the CDR3 spans 19 amino acids. Only the CDR3 DNA is retained, 57 bases long and in frame from the first base. From the germline V gene, CDR1 is KGHSH and CDR2 is LQKENI.

The receptor chain draws on TRBV18 and TRBJ1-3; 10 central bases correspond to TRBD1. The source is a human donor with urothelial carcinoma. Sequencing was done on a sample of tumor-infiltrating cells from bladder cancer. The CDR3: CASSPFGGTGVASGNTIYF. Read as DNA, the sequence is TGTGCCAGCTCACCTTTTGGCGGGACAGGGGTCGCCTCTGGAAACACCATATATTTT.